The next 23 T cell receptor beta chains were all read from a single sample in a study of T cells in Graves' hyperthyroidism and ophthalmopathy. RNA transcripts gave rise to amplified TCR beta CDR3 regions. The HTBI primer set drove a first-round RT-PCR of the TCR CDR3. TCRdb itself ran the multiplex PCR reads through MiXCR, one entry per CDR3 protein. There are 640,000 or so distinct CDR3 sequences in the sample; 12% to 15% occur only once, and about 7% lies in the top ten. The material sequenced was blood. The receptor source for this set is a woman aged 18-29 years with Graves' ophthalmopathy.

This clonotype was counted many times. In DNA, the CDR3 is TGTGCCAGTAGTTCAGGAGTGAGCACCGATGAGCAGTTCTTC. Translation gives CASSSGVSTDEQFF. The rearrangement uses TRBV19 and TRBJ2-1; no definite D call. The V end was cut by 5 bases, the J end by 8 bases, with 16 bases between. CDR1 is LNHDA and CDR2 is SQIVND in the germline V gene (reference sequence). The CDR3 totals 14 residues.

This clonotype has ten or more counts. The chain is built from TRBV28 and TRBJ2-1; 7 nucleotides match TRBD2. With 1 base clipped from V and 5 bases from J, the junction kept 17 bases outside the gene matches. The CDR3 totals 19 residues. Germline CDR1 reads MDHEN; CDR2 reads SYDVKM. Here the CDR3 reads CASSLLGGGLGGVNNEQFF. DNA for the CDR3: TGTGCCAGCAGTTTATTGGGCGGGGGTCTAGGTGGGGTTAACAATGAGCAGTTCTTC.

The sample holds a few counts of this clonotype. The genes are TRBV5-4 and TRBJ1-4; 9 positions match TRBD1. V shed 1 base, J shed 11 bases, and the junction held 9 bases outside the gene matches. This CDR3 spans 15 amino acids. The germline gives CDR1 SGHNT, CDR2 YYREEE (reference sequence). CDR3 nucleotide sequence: TGTGCCAGCAGCTTGCAACAGGGGGCGACGGGCAAACTGTTTTTT. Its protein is CASSLQQGATGKLFF.

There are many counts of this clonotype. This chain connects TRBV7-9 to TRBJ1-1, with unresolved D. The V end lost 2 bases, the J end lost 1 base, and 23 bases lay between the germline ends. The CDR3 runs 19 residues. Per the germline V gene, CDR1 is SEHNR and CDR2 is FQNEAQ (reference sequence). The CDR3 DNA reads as TGTGCCAGCAGCTTAATTAACTTTTTTGCGACACCCTCGAACACTGAAGCTTTCTTT. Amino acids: CASSLINFFATPSNTEAFF.

In DNA form, the CDR3 reads TGTGCCAGCAGTGACCGGGGACTAGCGGGACGCACAGATACGCAGTATTTT. Translated, it gives CASSDRGLAGRTDTQYF. This chain uses TRBV7-2 with TRBJ2-3, with 13 bases matching TRBD2. The CDR3 has 17 residues. Germline CDR1 reads SGHTA; CDR2 reads FQGNSA. V was pared by 6 bases and J by 1 base, with 7 bases of the junction left unmatched.

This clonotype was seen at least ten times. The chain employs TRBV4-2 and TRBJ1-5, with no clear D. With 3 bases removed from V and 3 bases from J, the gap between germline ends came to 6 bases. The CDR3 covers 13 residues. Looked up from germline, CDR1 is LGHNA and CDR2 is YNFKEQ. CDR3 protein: CASSQTDNQPQHF. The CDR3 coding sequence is TGTGCCAGCAGCCAGACCGACAATCAGCCCCAGCATTTT.

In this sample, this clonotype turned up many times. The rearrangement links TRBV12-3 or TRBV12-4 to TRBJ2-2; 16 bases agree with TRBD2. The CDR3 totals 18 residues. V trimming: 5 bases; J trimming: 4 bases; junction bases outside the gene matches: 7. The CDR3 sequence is CASSPGLAGGQGTGELFF. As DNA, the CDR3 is TGTGCCAGCAGTCCGGGACTAGCGGGAGGGCAGGGCACCGGGGAGCTGTTTTTT.

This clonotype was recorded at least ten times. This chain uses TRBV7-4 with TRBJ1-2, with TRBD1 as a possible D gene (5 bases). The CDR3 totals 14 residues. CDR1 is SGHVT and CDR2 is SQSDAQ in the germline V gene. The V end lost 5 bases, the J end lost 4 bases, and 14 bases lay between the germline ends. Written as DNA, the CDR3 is TGTGCCAGCAGCCGAGCAGGGTGGGGCTATGGCTACACCTTC. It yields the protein CASSRAGWGYGYTF.

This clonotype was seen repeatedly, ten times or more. The CDR3 nucleotides are TGTGCCAGCAGCCAACTAGCGGGAAGCACAGATACGCAGTATTTT. This encodes CASSQLAGSTDTQYF. The chain has TRBV2 and TRBJ2-3; TRBD2 aligns across 10 bases. The CDR3 is 15 residues long. The ends lost 6 bases at V and 0 bases at J; junction bases unmatched: 3. Germline V gene data show CDR1 as SNHLY and CDR2 as FYNNEI.

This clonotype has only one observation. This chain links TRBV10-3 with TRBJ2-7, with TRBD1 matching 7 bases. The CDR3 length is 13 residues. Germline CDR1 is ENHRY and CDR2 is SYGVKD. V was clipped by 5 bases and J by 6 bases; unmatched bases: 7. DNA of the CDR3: TGTGCCATCAGTTCAGTACAGGGGCCCGAGCAGTACTTC. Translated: CAISSVQGPEQYF.

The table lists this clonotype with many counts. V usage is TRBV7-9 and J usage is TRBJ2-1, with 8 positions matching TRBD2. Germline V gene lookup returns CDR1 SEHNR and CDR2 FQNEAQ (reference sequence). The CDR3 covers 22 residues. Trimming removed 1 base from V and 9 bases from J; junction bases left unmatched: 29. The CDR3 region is CASSLGTTLRGTSGGPLGEQFF. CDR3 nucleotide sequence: TGTGCCAGCAGCTTAGGCACTACCCTTAGGGGAACTAGCGGAGGCCCTTTAGGTGAGCAGTTCTTC.

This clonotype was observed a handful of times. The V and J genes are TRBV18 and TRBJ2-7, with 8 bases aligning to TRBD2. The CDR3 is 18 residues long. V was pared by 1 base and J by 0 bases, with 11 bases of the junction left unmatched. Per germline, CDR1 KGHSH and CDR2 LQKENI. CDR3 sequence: CASSPQGPLAASSYEQYF. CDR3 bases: TGTGCCAGCTCACCACAGGGTCCACTAGCGGCGAGCTCCTACGAGCAGTACTTC.

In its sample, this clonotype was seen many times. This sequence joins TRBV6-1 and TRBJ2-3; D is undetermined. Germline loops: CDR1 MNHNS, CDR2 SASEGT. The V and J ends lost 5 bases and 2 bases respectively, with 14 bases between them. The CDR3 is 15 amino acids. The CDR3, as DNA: TGTGCCAGCAGTCATCGGACGGCATCCACAGATACGCAGTATTTT. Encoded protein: CASSHRTASTDTQYF.

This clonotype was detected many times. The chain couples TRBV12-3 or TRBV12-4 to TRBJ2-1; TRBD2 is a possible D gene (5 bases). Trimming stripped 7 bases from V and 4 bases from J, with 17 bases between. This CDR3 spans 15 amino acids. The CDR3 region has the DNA TGTGCCAGCAAGGCTAGCTCAACCCAATACAATGAGCAGTTCTTC. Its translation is CASKASSTQYNEQFF.

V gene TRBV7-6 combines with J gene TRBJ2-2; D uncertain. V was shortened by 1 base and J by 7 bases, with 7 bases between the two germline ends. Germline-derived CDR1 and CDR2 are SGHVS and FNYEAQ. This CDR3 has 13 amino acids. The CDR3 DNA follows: TGTGCCAGCAGCTTAGGAGCTGTCGGGGAGCTGTTTTTT. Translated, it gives CASSLGAVGELFF.

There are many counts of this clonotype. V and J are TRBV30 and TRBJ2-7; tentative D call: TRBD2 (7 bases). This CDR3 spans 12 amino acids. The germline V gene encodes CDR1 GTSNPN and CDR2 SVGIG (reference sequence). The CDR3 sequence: CASWGGTYEQYF. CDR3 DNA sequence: TGTGCGTCATGGGGGGGCACCTACGAGCAGTACTTC.

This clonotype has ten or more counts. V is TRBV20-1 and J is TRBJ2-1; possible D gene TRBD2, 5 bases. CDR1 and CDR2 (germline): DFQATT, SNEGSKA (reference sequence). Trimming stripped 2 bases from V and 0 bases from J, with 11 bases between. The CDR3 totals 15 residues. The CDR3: CSARTRRSSYNEQFF. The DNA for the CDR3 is TGCAGTGCTAGAACTAGGAGGAGCTCCTACAATGAGCAGTTCTTC.

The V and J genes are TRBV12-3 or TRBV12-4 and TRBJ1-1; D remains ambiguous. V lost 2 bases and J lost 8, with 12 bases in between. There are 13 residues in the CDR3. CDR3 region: CASSLRRLGEAFF. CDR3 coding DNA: TGTGCCAGCAGTTTACGGCGGTTGGGAGAAGCTTTCTTT.

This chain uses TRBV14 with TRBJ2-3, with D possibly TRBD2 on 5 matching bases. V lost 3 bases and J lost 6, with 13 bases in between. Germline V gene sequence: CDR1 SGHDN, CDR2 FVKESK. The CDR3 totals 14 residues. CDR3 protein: CASSHLAGGDTQYF. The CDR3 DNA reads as TGTGCCAGCAGCCATCTAGCAGGAGGCGATACGCAGTATTTT.

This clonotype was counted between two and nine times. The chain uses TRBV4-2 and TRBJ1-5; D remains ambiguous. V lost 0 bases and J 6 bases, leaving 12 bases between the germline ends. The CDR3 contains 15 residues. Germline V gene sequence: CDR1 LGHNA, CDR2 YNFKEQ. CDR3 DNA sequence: TGTGCCAGCAGCCAAGATCCCGGGCTCCTTCAGCCCCAGCATTTT. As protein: CASSQDPGLLQPQHF.

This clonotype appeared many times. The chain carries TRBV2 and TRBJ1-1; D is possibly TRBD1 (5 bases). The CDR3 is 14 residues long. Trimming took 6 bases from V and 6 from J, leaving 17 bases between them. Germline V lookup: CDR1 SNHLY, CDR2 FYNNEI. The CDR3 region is CASSRDPKAAEAFF. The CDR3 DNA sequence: TGTGCCAGCAGCCGGGACCCCAAGGCGGCTGAAGCTTTCTTT.

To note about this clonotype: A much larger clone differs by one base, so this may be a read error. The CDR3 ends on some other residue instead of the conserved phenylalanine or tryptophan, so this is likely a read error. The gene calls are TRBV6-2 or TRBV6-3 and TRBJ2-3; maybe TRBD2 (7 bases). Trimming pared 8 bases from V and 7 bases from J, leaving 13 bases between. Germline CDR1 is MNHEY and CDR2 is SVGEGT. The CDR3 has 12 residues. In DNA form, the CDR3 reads TGTGCCAGCGCGGGGGCAGATCATACGCAGTATCTT. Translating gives CASAGADHTQYL.

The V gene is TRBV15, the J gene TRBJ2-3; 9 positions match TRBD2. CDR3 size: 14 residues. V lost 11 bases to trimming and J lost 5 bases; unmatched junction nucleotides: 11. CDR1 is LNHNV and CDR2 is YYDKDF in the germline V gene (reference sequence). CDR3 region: CAVQQAGGEDTQYF. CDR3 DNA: TGTGCCGTGCAACAGGCGGGAGGGGAAGATACGCAGTATTTT.